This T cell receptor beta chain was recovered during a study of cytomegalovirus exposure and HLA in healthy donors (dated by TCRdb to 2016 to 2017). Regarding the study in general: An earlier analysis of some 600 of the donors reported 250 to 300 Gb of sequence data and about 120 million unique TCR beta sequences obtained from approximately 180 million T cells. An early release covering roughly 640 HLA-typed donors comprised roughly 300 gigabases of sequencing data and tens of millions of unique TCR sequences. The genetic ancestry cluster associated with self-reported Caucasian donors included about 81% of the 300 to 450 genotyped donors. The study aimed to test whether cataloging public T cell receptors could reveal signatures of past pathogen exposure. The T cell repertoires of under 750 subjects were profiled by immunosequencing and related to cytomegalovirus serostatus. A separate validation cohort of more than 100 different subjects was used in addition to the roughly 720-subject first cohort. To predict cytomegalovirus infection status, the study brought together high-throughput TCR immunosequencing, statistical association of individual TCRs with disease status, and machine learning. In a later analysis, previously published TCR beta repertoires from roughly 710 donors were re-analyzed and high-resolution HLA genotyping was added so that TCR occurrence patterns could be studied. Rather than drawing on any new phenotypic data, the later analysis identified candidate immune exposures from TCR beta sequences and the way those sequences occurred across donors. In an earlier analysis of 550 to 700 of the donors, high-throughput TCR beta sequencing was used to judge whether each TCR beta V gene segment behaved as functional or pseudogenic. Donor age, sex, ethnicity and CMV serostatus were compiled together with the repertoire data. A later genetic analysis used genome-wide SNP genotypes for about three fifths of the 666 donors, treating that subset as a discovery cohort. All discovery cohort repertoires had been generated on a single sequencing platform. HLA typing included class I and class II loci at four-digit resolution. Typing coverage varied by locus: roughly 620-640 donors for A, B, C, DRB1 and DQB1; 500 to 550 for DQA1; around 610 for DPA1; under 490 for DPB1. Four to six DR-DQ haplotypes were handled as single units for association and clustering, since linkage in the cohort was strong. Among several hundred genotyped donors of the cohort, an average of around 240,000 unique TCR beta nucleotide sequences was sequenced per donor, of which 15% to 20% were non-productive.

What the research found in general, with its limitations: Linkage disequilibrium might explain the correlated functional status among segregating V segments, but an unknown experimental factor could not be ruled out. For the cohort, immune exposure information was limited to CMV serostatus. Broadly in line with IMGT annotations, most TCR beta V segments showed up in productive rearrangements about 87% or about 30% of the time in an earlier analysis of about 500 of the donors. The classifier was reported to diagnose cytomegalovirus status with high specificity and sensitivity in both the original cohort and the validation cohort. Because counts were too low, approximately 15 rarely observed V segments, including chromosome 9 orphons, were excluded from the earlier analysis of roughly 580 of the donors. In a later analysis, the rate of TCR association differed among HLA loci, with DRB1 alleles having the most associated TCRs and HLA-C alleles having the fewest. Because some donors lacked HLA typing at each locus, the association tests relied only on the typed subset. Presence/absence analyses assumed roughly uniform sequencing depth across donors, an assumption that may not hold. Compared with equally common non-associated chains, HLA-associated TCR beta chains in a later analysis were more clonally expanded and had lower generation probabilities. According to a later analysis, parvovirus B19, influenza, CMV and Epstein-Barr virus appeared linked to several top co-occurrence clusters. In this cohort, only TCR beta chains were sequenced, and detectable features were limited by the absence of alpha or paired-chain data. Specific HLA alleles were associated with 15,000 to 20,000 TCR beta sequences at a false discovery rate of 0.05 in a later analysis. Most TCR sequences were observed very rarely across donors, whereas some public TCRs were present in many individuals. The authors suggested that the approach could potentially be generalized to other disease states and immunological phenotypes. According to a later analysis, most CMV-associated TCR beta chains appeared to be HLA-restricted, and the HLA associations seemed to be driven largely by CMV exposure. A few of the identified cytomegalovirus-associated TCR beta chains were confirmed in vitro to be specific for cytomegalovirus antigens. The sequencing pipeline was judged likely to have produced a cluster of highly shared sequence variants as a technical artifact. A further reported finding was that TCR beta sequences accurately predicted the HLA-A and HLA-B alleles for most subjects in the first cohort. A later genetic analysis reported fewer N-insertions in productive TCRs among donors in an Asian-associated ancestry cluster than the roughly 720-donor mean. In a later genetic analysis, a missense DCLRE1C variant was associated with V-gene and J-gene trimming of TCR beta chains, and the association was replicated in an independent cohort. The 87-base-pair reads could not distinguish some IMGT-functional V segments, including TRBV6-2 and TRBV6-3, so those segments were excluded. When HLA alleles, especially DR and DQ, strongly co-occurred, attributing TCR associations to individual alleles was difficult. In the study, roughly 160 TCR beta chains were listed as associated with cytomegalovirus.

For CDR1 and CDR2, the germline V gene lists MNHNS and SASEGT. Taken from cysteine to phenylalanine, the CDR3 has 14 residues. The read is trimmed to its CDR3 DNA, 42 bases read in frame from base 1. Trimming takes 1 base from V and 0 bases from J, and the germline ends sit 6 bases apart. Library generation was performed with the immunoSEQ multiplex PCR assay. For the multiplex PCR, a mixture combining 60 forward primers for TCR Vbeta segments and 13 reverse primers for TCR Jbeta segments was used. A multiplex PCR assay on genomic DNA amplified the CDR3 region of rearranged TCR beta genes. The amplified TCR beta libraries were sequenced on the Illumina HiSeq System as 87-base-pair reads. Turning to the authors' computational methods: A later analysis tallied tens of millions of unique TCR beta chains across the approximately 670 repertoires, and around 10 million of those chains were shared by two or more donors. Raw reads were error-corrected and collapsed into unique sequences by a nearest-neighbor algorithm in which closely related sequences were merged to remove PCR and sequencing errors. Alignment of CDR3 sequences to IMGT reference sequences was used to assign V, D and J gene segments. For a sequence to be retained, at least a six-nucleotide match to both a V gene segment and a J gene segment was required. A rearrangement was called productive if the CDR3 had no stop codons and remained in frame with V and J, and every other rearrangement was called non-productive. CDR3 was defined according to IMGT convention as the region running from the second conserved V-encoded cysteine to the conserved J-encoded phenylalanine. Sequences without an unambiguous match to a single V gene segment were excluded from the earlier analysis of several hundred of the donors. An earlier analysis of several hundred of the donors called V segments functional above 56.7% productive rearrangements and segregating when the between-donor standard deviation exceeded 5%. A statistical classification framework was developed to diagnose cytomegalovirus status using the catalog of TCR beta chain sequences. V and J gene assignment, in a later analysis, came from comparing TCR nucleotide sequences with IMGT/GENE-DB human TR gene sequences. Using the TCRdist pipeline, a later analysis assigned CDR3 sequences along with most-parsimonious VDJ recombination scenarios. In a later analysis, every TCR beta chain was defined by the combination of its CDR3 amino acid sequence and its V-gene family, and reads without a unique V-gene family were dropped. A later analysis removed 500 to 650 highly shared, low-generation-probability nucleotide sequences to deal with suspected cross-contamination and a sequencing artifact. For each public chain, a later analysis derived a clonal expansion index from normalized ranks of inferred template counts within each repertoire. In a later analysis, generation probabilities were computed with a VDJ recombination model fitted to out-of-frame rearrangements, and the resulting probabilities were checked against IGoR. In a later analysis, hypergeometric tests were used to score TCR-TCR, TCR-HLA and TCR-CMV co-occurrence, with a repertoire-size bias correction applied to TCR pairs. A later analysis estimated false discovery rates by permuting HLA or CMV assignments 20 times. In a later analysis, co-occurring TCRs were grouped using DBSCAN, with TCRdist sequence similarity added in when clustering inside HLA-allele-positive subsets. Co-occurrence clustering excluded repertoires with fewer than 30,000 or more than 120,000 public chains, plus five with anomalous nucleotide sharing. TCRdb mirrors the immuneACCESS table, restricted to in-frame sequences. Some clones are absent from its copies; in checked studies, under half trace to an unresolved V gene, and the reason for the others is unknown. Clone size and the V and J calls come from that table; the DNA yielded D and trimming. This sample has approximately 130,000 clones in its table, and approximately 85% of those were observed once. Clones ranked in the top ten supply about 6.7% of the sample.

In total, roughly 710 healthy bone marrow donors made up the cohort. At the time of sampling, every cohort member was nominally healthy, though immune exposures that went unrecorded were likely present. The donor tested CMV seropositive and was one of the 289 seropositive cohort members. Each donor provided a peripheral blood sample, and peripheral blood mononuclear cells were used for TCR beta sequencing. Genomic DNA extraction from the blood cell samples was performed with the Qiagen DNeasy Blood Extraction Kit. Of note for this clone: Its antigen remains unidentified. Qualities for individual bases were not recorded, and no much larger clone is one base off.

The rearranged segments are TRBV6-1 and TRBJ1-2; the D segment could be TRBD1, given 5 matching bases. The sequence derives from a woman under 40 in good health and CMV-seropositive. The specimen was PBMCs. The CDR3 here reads CASSEGTPNYGYTF. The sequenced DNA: TGTGCCAGCAGTGAAGGGACACCTAACTATGGCTACACCTTC.